This T cell receptor beta chain was documented in a study of blood T cells in healthy people across ages. They isolated at least 6.5 million PBMCs from each sample. Total RNA amounts of at least 5 micrograms were extracted per sample. Using a J-beta primer mix together with a sample-barcoded 5' primer, a second PCR was run for roughly 6 to 12 cycles. TCRdb re-called the 5' RACE reads with MiXCR, one entry per CDR3 protein. The table shows 1.5 million to 2 million distinct CDR3 sequences, with roughly 27% occurring only once. The CDR3 length is 17 residues. CDR1 and CDR2 from the germline V gene are SGHRS and YFSETQ. This clonotype was seen only a few times. Germline and junction disagree at one end, which may indicate a read error.

The TCR sequence derives from a woman between 25 and 40 years old in good health. The J gene is TRBJ1-1, the V gene TRBV5-1, with D maybe TRBD1 (5 bases). The sequencing sample was made of blood. CDR3 sequence reads: CSSSSSQTSRAYTEAFF. CDR3 nucleotide sequence: TGCTCCAGCAGCTCAAGCCAGACAAGCAGGGCGTACACTGAAGCTTTCTTT.